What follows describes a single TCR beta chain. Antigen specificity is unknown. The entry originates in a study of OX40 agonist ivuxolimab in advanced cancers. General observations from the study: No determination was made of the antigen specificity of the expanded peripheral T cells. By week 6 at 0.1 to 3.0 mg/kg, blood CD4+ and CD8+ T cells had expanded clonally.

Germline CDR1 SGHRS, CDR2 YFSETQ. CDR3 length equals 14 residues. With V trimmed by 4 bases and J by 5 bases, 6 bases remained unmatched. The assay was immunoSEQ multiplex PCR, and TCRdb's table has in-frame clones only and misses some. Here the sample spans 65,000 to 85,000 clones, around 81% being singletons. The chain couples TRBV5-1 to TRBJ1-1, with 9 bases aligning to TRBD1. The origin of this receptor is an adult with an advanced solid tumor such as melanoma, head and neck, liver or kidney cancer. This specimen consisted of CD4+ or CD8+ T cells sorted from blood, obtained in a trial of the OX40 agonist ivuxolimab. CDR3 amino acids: CASSTQTGGTEAFF. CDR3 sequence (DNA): TGCGCCAGCAGCACTCAGACAGGGGGTACTGAAGCTTTCTTT.